These 21 T cell receptor beta chains originate from one sample sequenced in a study of shared clonotypes between healthy human individuals. Here immunoSEQ multiplex PCR was the method, and the copy in TCRdb shows in-frame clones only, minus some. The sample yields 550,000 to 650,000 clones, approximately 96% seen once. Terminally differentiated effector memory CD45RA+ cells were excluded by CCR7 positive selection of CD45RO-negative cells. The specimen was naive CD8+ T cells sorted from blood. The receptors come from a woman aged 30 to 39 in good health.

The rearrangement links TRBV19 to TRBJ2-7, with D perhaps being TRBD1 or TRBD2 (5 bases each). The CDR3 totals 17 residues. The germline gives CDR1 LNHDA, CDR2 SQIVND (reference sequence). Trimming cost V 5 bases and J 2 bases, with 22 bases left between them. The CDR3 is CASSPITGTANPYEQYF. DNA for the CDR3: TGTGCCAGTAGTCCAATAACTGGGACGGCGAATCCCTACGAGCAGTACTTC.

The V gene is TRBV13, the J gene TRBJ2-1; D possibly corresponds to TRBD2 (6 bases). The germline V and J ends were trimmed by 5 bases and 6 bases, with 14 bases remaining between them. This CDR3 has 14 residues. Germline CDR1 reads PRHDT; CDR2 reads FYEKMQ (reference sequence). CDR3 sequence (DNA): TGTGCCAGCAGCCCCCGAGTGGGGGGCAATGAGCAGTTCTTC. Amino acid sequence: CASSPRVGGNEQFF.

The CDR3 loop reads CASSQDGAGGGEQYF. In DNA form, the CDR3 reads TGCGCCAGCAGCCAAGATGGTGCGGGCGGGGGCGAGCAGTACTTC. The chain couples TRBV4-1 to TRBJ2-7, with 7 positions matching TRBD2. The CDR3 extends over 15 amino acids. Germline assignment: CDR1 MGHRA and CDR2 YSYEKL. The trim removed 0 bases at V and 6 bases at J, leaving 8 bases unmatched.

The genes are TRBV4-2 and TRBJ1-1; TRBD1 might be the D (5 bases). The CDR3 runs to 14 residues. Trimming shortened V by 1 base and J by 6 bases, and 12 bases separated the two germline ends. Germline assignment: CDR1 LGHNA and CDR2 YNFKEQ. CDR3 sequence reads: CASSQVQGRPEAFF. Written as DNA, the CDR3 is TGTGCCAGCAGCCAAGTCCAGGGCAGGCCTGAAGCTTTCTTT.

This clone was seen just once. V and J are TRBV5-8 and TRBJ1-3, with unresolved D. CDR3 size: 16 residues. Looked up from germline, CDR1 is SGHTS and CDR2 is YDEGEE. V was clipped by 0 bases and J by 0 bases, with 10 bases between them. As DNA, the CDR3 is TGTGCCAGCAGCTTGGACCTTCCACGCTCTGGAAACACCATATATTTT. It yields the protein CASSLDLPRSGNTIYF.

The chain carries TRBV5-1 and TRBJ2-1; 9 bases are shared with TRBD1. There are 14 residues in the CDR3. Germline lookup yields CDR1 SGHRS and CDR2 YFSETQ. Trimming at V came to 10 bases and at J to 1 base, leaving 6 bases not matched to a gene. This CDR3 reads CASKDRGSYNEQFF. CDR3 DNA: TGCGCCTCGAAGGACAGGGGATCCTACAATGAGCAGTTCTTC.

The chain couples TRBV5-5 to TRBJ2-1; weak D call: TRBD1 (6 bases). Germline loops: CDR1 SGHKS, CDR2 YYEKEE (reference sequence). The CDR3 is 13 residues long. Trimming took 5 bases from V and 12 from J, leaving 18 bases between them. The CDR3 here is CASSNTGTLGQFF. CDR3 DNA sequence: TGTGCCAGCAGTAATACAGGGACCCTGGGGCAGTTCTTC.

This chain links TRBV27 with TRBJ2-7; 8 nucleotides align to TRBD1. The CDR3 spans 14 residues. The trim removed 6 bases at V and 0 bases at J, leaving 4 bases unmatched. The germline gives CDR1 MNHEY, CDR2 SMNVEV (reference sequence). The CDR3 loop reads CASSWTGSSYEQYF. CDR3 coding DNA: TGTGCCAGCAGCTGGACAGGGAGCTCCTACGAGCAGTACTTC.

The chain carries TRBV19 and TRBJ1-3; TRBD1 is a possible D gene (6 bases). Germline loops: CDR1 LNHDA, CDR2 SQIVND (reference sequence). The CDR3 runs to 17 residues. Trimming shortened V by 6 bases and J by 0 bases, and 18 bases separated the two germline ends. CDR3 sequence: CASRTSGEGVSGNTIYF. For the CDR3, the DNA is TGTGCCAGTAGGACTTCAGGGGAGGGAGTCTCTGGAAACACCATATATTTT.

Concerning this clone: Other DNA sequences in this specimen translate into the identical CDR3. The chain links TRBV5-4 to TRBJ2-7; D gene ambiguous. V was cut by 3 bases and J by 4 bases, with 5 bases left in between. This CDR3 is built from 11 residues. Per germline, CDR1 SGHNT and CDR2 YYREEE (reference sequence). CDR3 protein: CASSSEYEQYF. CDR3 nucleotides: TGTGCCAGCAGCTCAGAATACGAGCAGTACTTC.

This clone occurred a few times. V is TRBV4-1 and J is TRBJ1-3; D not certain. V was cut by 1 base and J by 0 bases, with 7 bases left in between. The CDR3 is made up of 15 amino acids. Germline V lookup: CDR1 MGHRA, CDR2 YSYEKL. CDR3 sequence reads: CASSQGRTSGNTIYF. The CDR3 DNA reads TGCGCCAGCAGCCAAGGACGCACCTCTGGAAACACCATATATTTT.

This chain joins TRBV27 and TRBJ1-2; the match to TRBD1 covers 9 bases. The germline CDR1 and CDR2 sequences are MNHEY and SMNVEV (reference sequence). CDR3 size: 12 residues. V shed 6 bases, J shed 8 bases, and the junction held 4 bases outside the gene matches. CDR3 in amino acids: CASRTGGQGYTF. CDR3 nucleotide sequence: TGTGCCAGCAGAACAGGGGGCCAGGGCTACACCTTC.

V and J are TRBV27 and TRBJ2-7; D is uncertain. Per the germline V gene, CDR1 is MNHEY and CDR2 is SMNVEV (reference sequence). The V and J ends lost 7 bases and 0 bases respectively, with 7 bases between them. This CDR3 has 12 amino acids. The CDR3 spells CASTSSSYEQYF. The DNA of the CDR3 is TGTGCCAGCACTTCGAGCTCCTACGAGCAGTACTTC.

This chain uses TRBV5-6 with TRBJ2-1; 7 nucleotides match TRBD2. CDR3 length equals 14 residues. V lost 4 bases to trimming and J lost 2 bases; unmatched junction nucleotides: 3. The germline V gene has CDR1 SGHDT and CDR2 YYEEEE. The CDR3 DNA is TGTGCCAGCAGCCCAGGGACTACCTACAATGAGCAGTTCTTC. This sequence encodes CASSPGTTYNEQFF.

The rearrangement joins TRBV13 to TRBJ2-7; D is possibly TRBD1 or TRBD2 (5 bases each). V was trimmed by 5 bases and J by 6 bases, leaving 20 bases between them. Germline lookup yields CDR1 PRHDT and CDR2 FYEKMQ (reference sequence). CDR3 length: 15 residues. CDR3: CASSNQTMGLLEQYF. DNA of the CDR3: TGTGCCAGCAGCAACCAGACTATGGGGCTCCTCGAGCAGTACTTC.

The gene calls are TRBV28 and TRBJ2-7; D gene ambiguous. Per germline, CDR1 MDHEN and CDR2 SYDVKM. The V gene lost 0 bases and the J gene lost 4 bases, with 10 bases spanning the gap. This CDR3 spans 14 amino acids. The CDR3 nucleotides read TGTGCCAGCAGTTTATGGAGGACGTCATACGAGCAGTACTTC. The encoded protein is CASSLWRTSYEQYF.

This sequence joins TRBV9 and TRBJ1-1, with D perhaps TRBD1 (5 bases). Trimming shortened V by 0 bases and J by 1 base, and 16 bases separated the two germline ends. The CDR3 runs to 17 residues. The germline CDR1 and CDR2 sequences are SGDLS and YYNGEE. The CDR3, as DNA: TGTGCCAGCAGCGTAGTTGATAGGGGTGCGGGGAACACTGAAGCTTTCTTT. It yields the protein CASSVVDRGAGNTEAFF.

The gene calls are TRBV5-1 and TRBJ2-2; unclear D gene. Per the germline V gene, CDR1 is SGHRS and CDR2 is YFSETQ. Trimming took off 3 bases at V and 4 bases at J, with 7 bases between the two ends. The CDR3 sequence is 13 residues long. CDR3 DNA: TGCGCCAGCAGCTCCGACATCACCGGGGAGCTGTTTTTT. Amino acids: CASSSDITGELFF.

This clone was observed a few times. The chain joins TRBV19 to TRBJ1-2, with D unresolved. The germline V gene encodes CDR1 LNHDA and CDR2 SQIVND (reference sequence). The CDR3 has 10 residues. V was trimmed by 6 bases and J by 6 bases, leaving 5 bases between them. This CDR3 reads CASRADGYTF. The CDR3 DNA is TGTGCCAGTAGAGCGGATGGCTACACCTTC.

V gene TRBV5-1 combines with J gene TRBJ2-1; the D is unclear. CDR3 length equals 17 residues. The V end lost 2 bases, the J end lost 6 bases, and 21 bases lay between the germline ends. Germline V gene sequence: CDR1 SGHRS, CDR2 YFSETQ. CDR3 DNA sequence: TGCGCCAGCAGCTTCTCGATGGCGCACGGAGCCCTCAATGAGCAGTTCTTC. Its translation: CASSFSMAHGALNEQFF.

V usage is TRBV27 and J usage is TRBJ2-2; 7 positions agree with TRBD2. The germline V gene has CDR1 MNHEY and CDR2 SMNVEV (reference sequence). The CDR3 consists of 17 residues. V was pared by 7 bases and J by 5 bases, with 16 bases of the junction left unmatched. The CDR3 reads CASTLYEGGPRTGELFF. DNA of the CDR3: TGTGCCAGCACCCTGTATGAGGGAGGGCCGCGAACCGGGGAGCTGTTTTTT.